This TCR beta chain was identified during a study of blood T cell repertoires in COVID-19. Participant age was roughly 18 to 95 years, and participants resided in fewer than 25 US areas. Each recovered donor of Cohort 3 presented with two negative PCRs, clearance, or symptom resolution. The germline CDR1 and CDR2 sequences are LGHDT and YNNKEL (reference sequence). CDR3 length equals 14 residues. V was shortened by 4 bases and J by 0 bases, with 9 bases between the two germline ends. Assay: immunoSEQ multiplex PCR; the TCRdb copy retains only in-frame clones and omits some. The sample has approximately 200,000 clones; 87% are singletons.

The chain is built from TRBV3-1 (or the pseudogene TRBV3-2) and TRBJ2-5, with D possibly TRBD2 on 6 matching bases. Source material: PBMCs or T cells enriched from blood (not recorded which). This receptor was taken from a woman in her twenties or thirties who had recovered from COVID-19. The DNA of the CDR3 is TGTGCCAGCAGCCCCCGACTAGACCAAGAGACCCAGTACTTC. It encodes CASSPRLDQETQYF.